These T cell receptor beta chains were read from a single sample in a study of identical twins. TCRdb re-called the 5' RACE reads through MiXCR, storing one row per CDR3 protein. The profile shows 450,000 to 650,000 distinct CDR3 sequences, 9.6% of them singletons. This sample also belongs to another study, concerning yellow fever vaccine responses in identical twins.

The sequenced sample consisted of PBMCs. Source of these receptors: a woman aged 18-35 years in good health. Each CDR3 is given with its conserved first and last residue. D genes are given only for firm matches. A clone size is listed for some rows: how often the clone was seen (once, few, many), or a class if it is expanded.

j_call	v_call	d_call	clone_size	cdr3_length	cdr3_nt	cdr3_aa
TRBJ2-5	TRBV4-2	NA	few	16	TGTGCCAGCAGCCAAGTTTTAGGGCGGGGAGGAGAGACCCAGTACTTC	CASSQVLGRGGETQYF
TRBJ2-2	TRBV6-1	TRBD2	many	17	TGTGCCAGCAGTGAAATTGTGTCTAGCGGCAACACCGGGGAGCTGTTTTTT	CASSEIVSSGNTGELFF
TRBJ2-3	TRBV12-3/TRBV12-4	TRBD1	many	15	TGTGCCAGCAGTTTTGGGGACAGGGCATCGGATACGCAGTATTTT	CASSFGDRASDTQYF
TRBJ1-1	TRBV2	TRBD1	many	15	TGTGCCAGCAGGGACCGGGACAGGGCTAGCACTGAAGCTTTCTTT	CASRDRDRASTEAFF
TRBJ2-1	TRBV4-1	TRBD2	NA	15	TGCGCCAGCAGCCAAGAGGTCCCTAGCGGGAGTGAGCAGTTCTTC	CASSQEVPSGSEQFF
TRBJ2-2	TRBV12-3/TRBV12-4	NA	many	14	TGTGCCAGCAGTTTAGGGCTGACGACCGGGGAGCTGTTTTTT	CASSLGLTTGELFF
TRBJ2-7	TRBV12-3/TRBV12-4	TRBD2	few	14	TGTGCCAGCAGTTGGGGACTAGCGGGCTACGAGCAGTACTTC	CASSWGLAGYEQYF
TRBJ2-3	TRBV5-6	TRBD1	few	16	TGTGCCAGCAGCTTTGACAGGGGATTAATGGCAGATACGCAGTATTTT	CASSFDRGLMADTQYF
TRBJ2-7	TRBV20-1	NA	NA	12	TGCAGTGCTAGAGGACACTCCTACGAGCAGTACTTC	CSARGHSYEQYF
TRBJ2-7	TRBV27	NA	many	13	TGTGCCAGCAGTAGGAGCACCTTACGGGAGCAGTACTTC	CASSRSTLREQYF
TRBJ2-5	TRBV20-1	TRBD2	NA	14	TGCAGTGCTGCGAGGCTAGCGGGATGGGAGACCCAGTACTTC	CSAARLAGWETQYF
TRBJ2-1	TRBV2	NA	few	14	TGTGCCAGTCTGTACCGGGACTCGGCACCCTCCGGGTTCTTC	CASLYRDSAPSGFF
TRBJ2-3	TRBV5-6	TRBD2	few	16	TGTGCCAGCAGCTTTTCTAGCGGGCCAAGCACAGATACGCAGTATTTT	CASSFSSGPSTDTQYF
TRBJ2-7	TRBV21-1	NA	few	18	TGTGCCAGCAGCAAAGAGTCGAGGACAGAACCAAGCTCCTACGAGCAGTACTTC	CASSKESRTEPSSYEQYF
TRBJ1-1	TRBV18	NA	NA	14	TGTGCCAGCTCACCACCTTCCAGGGAATATGAAGCTTTCTTT	CASSPPSREYEAFF
TRBJ2-2	TRBV29-1	NA	few	14	TGCAGCGTTCGGGGGGGACAGGGTCATGGAGAGCTGTTTTTT	CSVRGGQGHGELFF
TRBJ2-7	TRBV5-1	TRBD1	many	14	TGCGCCAGCAGCTTCCTGGACAGGGATGGCGAGCAGTACTTC	CASSFLDRDGEQYF
TRBJ2-2	TRBV7-2	NA	many	14	TGTGCCAGCGGCGGCAGCCTACGGTCCGGGGAGCTGTTTTTT	CASGGSLRSGELFF
TRBJ2-3	TRBV7-9	NA	few	15	TGTGCCAGCAGCTTAGCAGGTAGTCGTGGAGATACGCAGTATTTT	CASSLAGSRGDTQYF
TRBJ2-3	TRBV7-2	TRBD2	few	15	TGTGCCAGCAGCTATAAGCGGGGGGGCACAGATACGCAGTATTTT	CASSYKRGGTDTQYF
TRBJ2-7	TRBV29-1	NA	many	14	TGCAGCGTTAAAGGACAGATTAGTCCCTACGAGCAGTACTTC	CSVKGQISPYEQYF
TRBJ2-1	TRBV6-2/TRBV6-3	TRBD2	many	16	TGTGCCAGCAGGATACTAGCGGGAGGGGCCCACAATGAGCAGTTCTTC	CASRILAGGAHNEQFF
TRBJ2-5	TRBV20-1	NA	NA	16	TGCAGTGCTGGCCGGCCATTTGAGGTAGCGACGGAGACCCAGTACTTC	CSAGRPFEVATETQYF
TRBJ2-1	TRBV20-1	TRBD2	few	15	TGCAGTGCTAGAGTTGTAGCGGGAGCAATCCATGAGCAGTTCTTC	CSARVVAGAIHEQFF
TRBJ1-6	TRBV20-1	TRBD1	many	15	TGCAGTGCTGGGGACAGGGACAACTATAATTCACCCCTCCACTTT	CSAGDRDNYNSPLHF
TRBJ2-3	TRBV6-2/TRBV6-3	NA	NA	18	TGTGCCAGCAGTTACATTAAGAAGGTGGACCTAAGCACAGATACGCAGTATTTT	CASSYIKKVDLSTDTQYF
TRBJ2-7	TRBV19	NA	few	14	TGTGCCAGTAGTATAGGACCCAGCGCCTACGAGCAGTACTTC	CASSIGPSAYEQYF
TRBJ2-5	TRBV10-3	NA	many	11	TGTGCCATCAGCTATAAAGAGACCCAGTACTTC	CAISYKETQYF
TRBJ1-5	TRBV4-2	NA	NA	16	TGTGCCAGCAGCCAAGATGAGGGTTTCTCGTATCAGCCCCAGCATTTT	CASSQDEGFSYQPQHF
TRBJ1-4	TRBV2	NA	few	13	TGTGCCAGCAAACGAAGAACTAATGAAAAACTGTTTTTT	CASKRRTNEKLFF